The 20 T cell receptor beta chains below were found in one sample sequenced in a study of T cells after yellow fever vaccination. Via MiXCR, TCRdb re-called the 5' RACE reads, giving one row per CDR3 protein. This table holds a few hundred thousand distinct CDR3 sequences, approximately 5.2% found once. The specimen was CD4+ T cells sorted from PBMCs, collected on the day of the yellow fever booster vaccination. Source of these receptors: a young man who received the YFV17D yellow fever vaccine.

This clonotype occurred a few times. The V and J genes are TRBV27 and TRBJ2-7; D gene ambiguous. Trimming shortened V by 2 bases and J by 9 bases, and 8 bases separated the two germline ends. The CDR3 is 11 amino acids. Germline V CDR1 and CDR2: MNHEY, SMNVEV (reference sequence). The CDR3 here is CASSLRPGQYV. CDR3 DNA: TGTGCCAGCAGTTTAAGACCTGGGCAGTACGTC.

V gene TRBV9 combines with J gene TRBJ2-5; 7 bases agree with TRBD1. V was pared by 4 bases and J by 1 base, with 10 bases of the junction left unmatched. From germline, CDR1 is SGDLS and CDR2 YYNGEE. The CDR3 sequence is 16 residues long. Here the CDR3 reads CASSPSEGAVQETQYF. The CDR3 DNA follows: TGTGCCAGCAGCCCCAGTGAGGGGGCGGTCCAAGAGACCCAGTACTTC. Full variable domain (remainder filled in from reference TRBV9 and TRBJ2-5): DSGVTQTPKHLITATGQRVTLRCSPRSGDLSVYWYQQSLDQGLQFLIQYYNGEERAKGNILERFSAQQFPDLHSELNLSSLELGDSALYFCASSPSEGAVQETQYFGPGTRLLVL.

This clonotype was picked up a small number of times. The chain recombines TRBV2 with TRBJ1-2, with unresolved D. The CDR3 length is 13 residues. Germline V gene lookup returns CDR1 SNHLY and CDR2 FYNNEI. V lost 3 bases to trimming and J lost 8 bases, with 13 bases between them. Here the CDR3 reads CASSEVWETGYTF. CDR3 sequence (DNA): TGTGCCAGCAGTGAGGTATGGGAAACCGGCTACACCTTC.

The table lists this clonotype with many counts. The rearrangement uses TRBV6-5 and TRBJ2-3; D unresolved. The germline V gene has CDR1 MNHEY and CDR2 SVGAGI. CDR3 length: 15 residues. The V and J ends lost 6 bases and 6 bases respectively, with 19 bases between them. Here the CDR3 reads CASSYNGVLPDTQYF. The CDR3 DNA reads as TGTGCCAGCAGCTACAATGGGGTTCTTCCCGATACGCAGTATTTT.

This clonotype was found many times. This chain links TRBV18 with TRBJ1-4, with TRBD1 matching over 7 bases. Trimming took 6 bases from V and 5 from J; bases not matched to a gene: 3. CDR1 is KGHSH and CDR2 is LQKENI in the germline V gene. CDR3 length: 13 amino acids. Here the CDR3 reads CASSGQRNEKLFF. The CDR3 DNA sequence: TGTGCCAGCTCGGGACAGCGGAATGAAAAACTGTTTTTT.

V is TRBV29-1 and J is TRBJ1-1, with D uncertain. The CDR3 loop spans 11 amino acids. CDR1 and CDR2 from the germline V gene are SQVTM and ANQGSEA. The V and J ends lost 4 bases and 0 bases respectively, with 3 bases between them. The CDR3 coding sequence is TGCAGCGTTGGAATGAACACTGAAGCTTTCTTT. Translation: CSVGMNTEAFF.

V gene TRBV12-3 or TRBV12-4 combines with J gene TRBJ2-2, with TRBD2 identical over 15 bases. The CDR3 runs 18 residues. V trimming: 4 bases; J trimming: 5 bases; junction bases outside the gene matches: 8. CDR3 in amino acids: CASSSRGLAGGRTGELFF. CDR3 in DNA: TGTGCCAGCAGTTCTCGCGGACTAGCGGGGGGGCGAACCGGGGAGCTGTTTTTT.

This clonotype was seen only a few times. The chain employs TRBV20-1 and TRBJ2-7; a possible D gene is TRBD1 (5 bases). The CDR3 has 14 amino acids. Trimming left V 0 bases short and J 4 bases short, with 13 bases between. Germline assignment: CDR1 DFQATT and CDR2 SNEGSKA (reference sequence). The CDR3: CSARDPGRGYEQYV. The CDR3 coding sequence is TGCAGTGCTAGAGATCCAGGAAGGGGATACGAGCAGTACGTC.

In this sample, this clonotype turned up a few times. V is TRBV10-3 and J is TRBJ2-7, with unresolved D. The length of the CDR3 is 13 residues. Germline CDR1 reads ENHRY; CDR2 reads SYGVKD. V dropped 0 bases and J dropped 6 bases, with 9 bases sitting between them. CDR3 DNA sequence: TGTGCCATCAGTGAGTCAGAGGTGGGCGAGCAGTACGTC. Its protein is CAISESEVGEQYV.

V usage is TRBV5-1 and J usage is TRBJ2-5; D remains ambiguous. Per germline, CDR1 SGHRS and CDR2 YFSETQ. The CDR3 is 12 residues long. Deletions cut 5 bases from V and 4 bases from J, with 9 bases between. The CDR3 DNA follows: TGCGCCAGCAGGGTTACTTCAGAGACCCAGTACTTC. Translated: CASRVTSETQYF.

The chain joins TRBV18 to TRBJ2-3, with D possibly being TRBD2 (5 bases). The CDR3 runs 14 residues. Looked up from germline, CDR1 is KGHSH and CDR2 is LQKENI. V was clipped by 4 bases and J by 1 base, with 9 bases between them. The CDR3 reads CASSLGMRTDTQYF. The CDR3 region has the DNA TGTGCCAGCTCACTCGGGATGCGCACAGATACGCAGTATTTT.

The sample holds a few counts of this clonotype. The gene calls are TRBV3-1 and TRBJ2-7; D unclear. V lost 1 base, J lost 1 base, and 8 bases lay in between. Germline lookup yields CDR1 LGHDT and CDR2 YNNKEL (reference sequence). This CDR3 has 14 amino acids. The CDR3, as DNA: TGTGCCAGCAGCCAAGCGGCCGCTTCCTACGAGCAGTACTTC. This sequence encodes CASSQAAASYEQYF.

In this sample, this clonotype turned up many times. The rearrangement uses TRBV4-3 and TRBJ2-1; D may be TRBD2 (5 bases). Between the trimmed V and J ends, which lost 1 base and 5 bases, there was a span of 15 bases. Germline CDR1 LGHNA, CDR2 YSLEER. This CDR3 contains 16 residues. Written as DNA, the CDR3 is TGCGCCAGCAGCCAAGGAGGAGAAGCGGACGACAATGAGCAGTTCTTC. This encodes CASSQGGEADDNEQFF.

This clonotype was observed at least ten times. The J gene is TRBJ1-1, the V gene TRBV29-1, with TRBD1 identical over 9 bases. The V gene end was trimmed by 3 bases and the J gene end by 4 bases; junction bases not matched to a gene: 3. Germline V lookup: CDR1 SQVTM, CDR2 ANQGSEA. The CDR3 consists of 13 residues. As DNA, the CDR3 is TGCAGCGTTGAGGGACAGGGTGGCACTGAAGCTTTCTTT. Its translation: CSVEGQGGTEAFF. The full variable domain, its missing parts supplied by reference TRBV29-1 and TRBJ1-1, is SAVISQKPSRDICQRGTSLTIQCQVDSQVTMMFWYRQQPGQSLTLIATANQGSEATYESGFVIDKFPISRPNLTFSTLTVSNMSPEDSSIYLCSVEGQGGTEAFFGQGTRLTVV.

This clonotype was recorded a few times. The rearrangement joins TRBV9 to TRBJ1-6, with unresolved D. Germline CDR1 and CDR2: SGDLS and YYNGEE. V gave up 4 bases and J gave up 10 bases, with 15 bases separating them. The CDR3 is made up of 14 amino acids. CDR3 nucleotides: TGTGCCAGCAGCAATATCCCCAAAGAGTCACCCCTCCACTTT. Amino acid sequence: CASSNIPKESPLHF.

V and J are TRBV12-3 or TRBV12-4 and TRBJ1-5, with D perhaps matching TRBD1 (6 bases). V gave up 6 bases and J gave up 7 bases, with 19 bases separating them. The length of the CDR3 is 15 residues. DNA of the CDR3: TGTGCCAGCAGGCAAAACAGGGACCTTAGGCAGCCCCAGCATTTT. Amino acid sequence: CASRQNRDLRQPQHF.

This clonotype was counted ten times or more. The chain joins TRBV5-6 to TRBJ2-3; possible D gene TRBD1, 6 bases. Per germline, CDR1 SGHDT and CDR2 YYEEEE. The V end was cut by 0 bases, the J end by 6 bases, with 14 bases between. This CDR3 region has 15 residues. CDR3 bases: TGTGCCAGCAGCTTGGTGGGGGCGCACGGGGATACGCAGTATTTT. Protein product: CASSLVGAHGDTQYF. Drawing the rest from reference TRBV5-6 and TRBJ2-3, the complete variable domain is DAGVTQSPTHLIKTRGQQVTLRCSPKSGHDTVSWYQQALGQGPQFIFQYYEEEERQRGNFPDRFSGHQFPNYSSELNVNALLLGDSALYLCASSLVGAHGDTQYFGPGTRLTVL.

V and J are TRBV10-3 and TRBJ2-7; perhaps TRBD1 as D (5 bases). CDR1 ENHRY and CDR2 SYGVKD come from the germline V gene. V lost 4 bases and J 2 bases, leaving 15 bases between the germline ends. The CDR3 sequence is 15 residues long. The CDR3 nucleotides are TGTGCCATCAGTGCAGCCCCAGGGCTCCCCTACGAGCAGTACTTC. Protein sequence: CAISAAPGLPYEQYF.

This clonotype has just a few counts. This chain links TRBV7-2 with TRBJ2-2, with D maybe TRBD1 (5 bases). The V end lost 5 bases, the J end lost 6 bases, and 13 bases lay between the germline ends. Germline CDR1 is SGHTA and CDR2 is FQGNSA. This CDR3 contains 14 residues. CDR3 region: CASSGTLTAGELFF. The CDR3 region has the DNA TGTGCCAGCAGCGGTACCCTGACAGCCGGGGAGCTGTTTTTT.

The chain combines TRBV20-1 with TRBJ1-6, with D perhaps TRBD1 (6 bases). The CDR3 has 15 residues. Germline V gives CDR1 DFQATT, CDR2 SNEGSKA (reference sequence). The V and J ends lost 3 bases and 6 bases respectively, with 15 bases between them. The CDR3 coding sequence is TGCAGTGCTAGCGGGGGGCGCGGGGTTAATTCACCCCTCCACTTT. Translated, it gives CSASGGRGVNSPLHF.